These 31 T cell receptor beta chains came from one sample sequenced in a study of T cells in narcolepsy. The protocol was immunoSEQ multiplex PCR, while the TCRdb copy is restricted to in-frame clones and leaves out a portion. The data show around 20,000 clones, with roughly nine tenths seen just once and approximately 1.2% held by the top ten. The source material was CD45RA- memory CD4+ T cells from PBMCs. These receptors came from a human donor with narcolepsy.

V and J are TRBV6-1 and TRBJ2-7; weak D call: TRBD1 (5 bases). Germline V gene data show CDR1 as MNHNS and CDR2 as SASEGT. The CDR3 is 15 amino acids. Trimming took 8 bases from V and 0 from J, leaving 17 bases between them. The DNA of the CDR3 is TGTGCCAGCCATGGTCAGGGCAGGAGCTCCTACGAGCAGTACTTC. Translated, it gives CASHGQGRSSYEQYF.

The V and J genes are TRBV28 and TRBJ1-6, with TRBD1 identical over 7 bases. In germline, CDR1 is MDHEN, CDR2 SYDVKM. The CDR3 loop spans 13 amino acids. The V segment lost 8 bases and the J segment 6 bases; nucleotides outside the gene matches: 4. CDR3 in DNA: TGTGCCAGCCAGACAGGGACTAATTCACCCCTCCACTTT. Translation: CASQTGTNSPLHF. The variable domain in full, with the rest retrieved from reference TRBV28 and TRBJ1-6, is DVKVTQSSRYLVKRTGEKVFLECVQDMDHENMFWYRQDPGLGLRLIYFSYDVKMKEKGDIPEGYSVSREKKERFSLILESASTNQTSMYLCASQTGTNSPLHFGNGTRLTVT.

The rearrangement joins TRBV6-4 to TRBJ2-6, with TRBD2 as a possible D gene (6 bases). CDR3 length: 20 amino acids. CDR1 MRHNA and CDR2 SNTAGT come from the germline V gene. V was cut by 0 bases and J by 4 bases, with 22 bases left in between. Here the CDR3 reads CASSDSNHVWEAAGANVLTF. CDR3 nucleotide sequence: TGTGCCAGCAGTGACTCGAATCATGTGTGGGAGGCAGCGGGGGCCAACGTCCTGACTTTC.

The chain is built from TRBV7-3 and TRBJ2-1, with 10 positions matching TRBD1. Trimming took 5 bases from V and 7 from J; bases not matched to a gene: 8. Per germline, CDR1 SGHTA and CDR2 FQGTGA. The CDR3 is made up of 15 amino acids. The CDR3 reads CASSTAGTGANEQFF. CDR3 coding DNA: TGTGCCAGCAGCACCGCCGGGACAGGGGCTAATGAGCAGTTCTTC.

The genes are TRBV10-3 and TRBJ2-7, with 7 bases identical to TRBD1. The CDR3 runs 15 residues. Germline-derived CDR1 and CDR2 are ENHRY and SYGVKD. Losses at the gene ends were 1 base for V and 1 base for J; bases not matched to a gene: 4. The CDR3 DNA is TGTGCCATCAGTGAGTGGGGGACAGCTTCCTACGAGCAGTACTTC. It codes for CAISEWGTASYEQYF.

V usage is TRBV5-5 and J usage is TRBJ2-7, with D unclear. This CDR3 contains 15 residues. V was trimmed by 2 bases and J by 0 bases, leaving 12 bases between them. Per germline, CDR1 SGHKS and CDR2 YYEKEE (reference sequence). This CDR3 reads CASSLLRQSSYEQYF. In DNA form, the CDR3 reads TGTGCCAGCAGCTTACTTAGACAAAGCTCCTACGAGCAGTACTTC.

Here the CDR3 DNA reads TGTGCCAGCAGTGTGCCAGGGCGCTCCTACGAGCAGTACTTC. This translates into CASSVPGRSYEQYF. This sequence joins TRBV25-1 and TRBJ2-7; tentative D call: TRBD1 (5 bases). This CDR3 is 14 amino acids long. Germline CDR1 and CDR2: MGHDK and SYGVNS. V lost 4 bases to trimming and J lost 0 bases, with 10 bases between them.

The chain joins TRBV30 to TRBJ2-5, with 8 bases matching TRBD1. Germline lookup yields CDR1 GTSNPN and CDR2 SVGIG (reference sequence). V trimming: 4 bases; J trimming: 5 bases; junction bases outside the gene matches: 9. This CDR3 region has 14 residues. The CDR3 coding sequence is TGTGCCTGGAATAGGGACAGGTTAGGGGAGACCCAGTACTTC. The encoded protein is CAWNRDRLGETQYF.

The count of this clone is one. The rearrangement uses TRBV6-6 and TRBJ2-7; TRBD1 is a possible D gene (5 bases). V was trimmed by 10 bases and J by 1 base, leaving 11 bases between them. This CDR3 is built from 12 residues. Germline V gene sequence: CDR1 MNHNY, CDR2 SVGAGI (reference sequence). The CDR3 spells CATQRQSYEQYF. The DNA for the CDR3 is TGTGCCACCCAACGACAGTCCTACGAGCAGTACTTC.

The rearrangement joins TRBV6-1 to TRBJ2-4, with D hard to call. This CDR3 contains 17 residues. V was cut by 2 bases and J by 5 bases, with 19 bases left in between. Germline V gene data show CDR1 as MNHNS and CDR2 as SASEGT. The CDR3 sequence is CASSEIILVPFENIQYF. CDR3 DNA: TGTGCCAGCAGTGAAATAATATTGGTCCCATTCGAAAACATTCAGTACTTC.

V gene TRBV2 combines with J gene TRBJ1-1; D gene unclear. This CDR3 has 14 amino acids. Germline lookup yields CDR1 SNHLY and CDR2 FYNNEI. V lost 4 bases, J lost 0 bases, and 9 bases lay in between. DNA of the CDR3: TGTGCCAGCAGTGCGGCAAGAATGAACACTGAAGCTTTCTTT. It is translated as CASSAARMNTEAFF.

The genes are TRBV4-2 and TRBJ1-1, with D unresolved. Germline V gives CDR1 LGHNA, CDR2 YNFKEQ. This CDR3 has 15 residues. V was shortened by 0 bases and J by 3 bases, with 11 bases between the two germline ends. The CDR3 bases are TGTGCCAGCAGCCAAGATCAGGAAAGCGACACTGAAGCTTTCTTT. Protein: CASSQDQESDTEAFF.

The CDR3 protein is CASSLRGGAGETQYF. CDR3 nucleotide sequence: TGTGCCAGCAGCCTCCGGGGGGGGGCAGGAGAGACCCAGTACTTC. The rearrangement uses TRBV7-2 and TRBJ2-5; 8 bases line up with TRBD2. The CDR3 has 15 amino acids. The germline CDR1 and CDR2 sequences are SGHTA and FQGNSA. J gave up 4 bases and V 5 bases, and 9 bases lay outside the gene matches.

The chain links TRBV25-1 to TRBJ2-7, with D tentatively TRBD2 (6 bases). Trimming cost V 8 bases and J 7 bases, with 15 bases left between them. CDR1 is MGHDK and CDR2 is SYGVNS in the germline V gene. This CDR3 spans 12 amino acids. The CDR3 DNA reads as TGTGCCAGCTGGAGGGGTTGGGGGGAGCAGTACTTC. It yields the protein CASWRGWGEQYF.

The CDR3 sequence: CASSPGTQNTEAFF. CDR3 coding DNA: TGCGCCAGCAGCCCCGGGACACAGAACACTGAAGCTTTCTTT. This chain joins TRBV5-1 and TRBJ1-1, with D perhaps TRBD1 (6 bases). V lost 4 bases and J lost 1, with 11 bases in between. The germline CDR1 and CDR2 sequences are SGHRS and YFSETQ. The CDR3 covers 14 residues.

The rearrangement links TRBV29-1 to TRBJ2-7, with D hard to call. The CDR3 consists of 13 residues. Germline-derived CDR1 and CDR2 are SQVTM and ANQGSEA. The germline V and J ends were trimmed by 5 bases and 6 bases, with 17 bases remaining between them. The CDR3 region is CSVRTDRLIEQYF. In nucleotides, the CDR3 is TGCAGCGTTCGGACGGACCGATTGATCGAGCAGTACTTC.

This sequence joins TRBV15 and TRBJ2-1; D is unclear. V was cut by 3 bases and J by 0 bases, with 9 bases left in between. This CDR3 has 15 amino acids. CDR1 and CDR2 from the germline V gene are LNHNV and YYDKDF (reference sequence). The CDR3 nucleotides are TGTGCCACCAGCAGGCCCCTCGGCTCCTACAATGAGCAGTTCTTC. Its translation: CATSRPLGSYNEQFF.

This clone was found a few times. The chain links TRBV18 to TRBJ1-1; 9 nucleotides line up with TRBD1. The ends lost 5 bases at V and 5 bases at J; junction bases unmatched: 3. Germline V gene data show CDR1 as KGHSH and CDR2 as LQKENI. The CDR3 is made up of 13 amino acids. CDR3 sequence (DNA): TGTGCCAGCTCATGGACAGGGGAAACTGAAGCTTTCTTT. Amino acid sequence: CASSWTGETEAFF.

The chain joins TRBV18 to TRBJ1-1; D is unresolved. Trimming shortened V by 1 base and J by 4 bases, and 4 bases separated the two germline ends. The CDR3 is 12 residues long. The V gene's germline CDR1 is KGHSH and CDR2 LQKENI. CDR3 loop: CASSPRSTEAFF. CDR3 coding DNA: TGTGCCAGCTCACCACGGAGCACTGAAGCTTTCTTT.

J is TRBJ1-1 and V is TRBV29-1, with D perhaps TRBD1 (6 bases). Germline assignment: CDR1 SQVTM and CDR2 ANQGSEA. Trimming stripped 7 bases from V and 2 bases from J, with 14 bases between. The CDR3 totals 13 residues. CDR3 in amino acids: CSAFEGGNTEAFF. DNA for the CDR3: TGCAGCGCGTTCGAGGGGGGTAACACTGAAGCTTTCTTT.

This rearrangement joins TRBV30 to TRBJ2-7, with a possible D match to TRBD1 (5 bases). Trimming stripped 3 bases from V and 1 base from J, with 10 bases between. The CDR3 runs to 13 residues. Germline CDR1 and CDR2: GTSNPN and SVGIG (reference sequence). The DNA of the CDR3 is TGTGCCTGGAGCGATGGGGCGTCCTACGAGCAGTACTTC. It codes for CAWSDGASYEQYF.

V and J are TRBV20-1 and TRBJ1-2, with D uncertain. This CDR3 has 11 amino acids. Per the germline V gene, CDR1 is DFQATT and CDR2 is SNEGSKA (reference sequence). Trimming shortened V by 5 bases and J by 6 bases, and 10 bases separated the two germline ends. The DNA of the CDR3 is TGCAGTGCTGACGGTATAGATGGCTACACCTTC. Translated, it gives CSADGIDGYTF.

The chain links TRBV6-5 to TRBJ1-2; 8 nucleotides agree with TRBD1. The CDR3 is 14 residues long. CDR1 is MNHEY, CDR2 SVGAGI, per germline. J was trimmed by 2 bases and V by 6 bases; bases with no gene match: 5. CDR3 loop: CASRRQGRNYGYTF. The CDR3 coding sequence is TGTGCCAGCAGGAGACAGGGGAGAAACTATGGCTACACCTTC.

The V gene is TRBV4-2, the J gene TRBJ2-1; D is uncertain. V lost 4 bases to trimming and J lost 8 bases, with 6 bases between them. Germline V gene data show CDR1 as LGHNA and CDR2 as YNFKEQ. CDR3 length equals 11 residues. CDR3 in amino acids: CASSLRDEQFF. The CDR3 region has the DNA TGTGCCAGCAGCCTTAGGGATGAGCAGTTCTTC.

CDR3 in amino acids: CASSLGPAGAENTEAFF. The DNA of the CDR3 is TGTGCCAGCAGCTTGGGTCCGGCGGGGGCCGAGAACACTGAAGCTTTCTTT. The chain is built from TRBV5-5 and TRBJ1-1; D might be TRBD1 (6 bases). The V and J ends lost 0 bases and 1 base respectively, with 16 bases between them. Germline V gene lookup returns CDR1 SGHKS and CDR2 YYEKEE (reference sequence). The length of the CDR3 is 17 residues.

V gene TRBV6-5 combines with J gene TRBJ2-3; D not resolved. Trimming pared 5 bases from V and 4 bases from J, leaving 10 bases between. This CDR3 has 13 amino acids. Germline V gene data show CDR1 as MNHEY and CDR2 as SVGAGI. The DNA of the CDR3 is TGTGCCAGCAGTCCCCCTCATGCAGATACGCAGTATTTT. Residues: CASSPPHADTQYF.

The gene calls are TRBV29-1 and TRBJ2-3; D unclear. The CDR3 has 13 residues. Trimming left V 4 bases short and J 3 bases short, with 11 bases between. Germline V lookup: CDR1 SQVTM, CDR2 ANQGSEA. CDR3 region: CSVVIPRTDTQYF. CDR3 nucleotides: TGCAGCGTTGTAATCCCTAGGACAGATACGCAGTATTTT.

This chain links TRBV6-5 with TRBJ2-1; tentative D call: TRBD1 (5 bases). Germline assignment: CDR1 MNHEY and CDR2 SVGAGI. This CDR3 has 16 residues. Trimming took off 0 bases at V and 3 bases at J, with 12 bases between the two ends. The CDR3 DNA reads TGTGCCAGCAGTTACTCGAAAGGGGCGATCTACAATGAGCAGTTCTTC. The encoded protein is CASSYSKGAIYNEQFF.

This chain joins TRBV9 and TRBJ1-1, with a tentative D call TRBD1 (6 bases). Germline V gene data show CDR1 as SGDLS and CDR2 as YYNGEE. The CDR3 is made up of 15 amino acids. V was shortened by 2 bases and J by 4 bases, with 15 bases between the two germline ends. The CDR3 sequence is CASSVRDGGITEAFF. Here the CDR3 DNA reads TGTGCCAGCAGCGTTAGGGATGGGGGCATCACTGAAGCTTTCTTT.

The J gene is TRBJ1-6, the V gene TRBV28; 7 nucleotides agree with TRBD1. Germline assignment: CDR1 MDHEN and CDR2 SYDVKM. This CDR3 region has 17 residues. Trimming took 3 bases from V and 2 from J; bases not matched to a gene: 7. The CDR3 bases are TGTGCCAGCAGTTTCCCTCGGCAGGGGGCCTATAATTCACCCCTCCACTTT. Translation: CASSFPRQGAYNSPLHF.

The chain joins TRBV30 to TRBJ2-2; no definite D call. This CDR3 contains 15 residues. The V end was cut by 0 bases, the J end by 6 bases, with 14 bases between. Germline CDR1 is GTSNPN and CDR2 is SVGIG (reference sequence). CDR3 residues: CAWSVRLSGPGELFF. Here the CDR3 DNA reads TGTGCCTGGAGTGTCCGGCTATCCGGTCCCGGGGAGCTGTTTTTT. Variable domain in full (rest from reference TRBV30 and TRBJ2-2): SQTIHQWPATLVQPVGSPLSLECTVEGTSNPNLYWYRQAAGRGLQLLFYSVGIGQISSEVPQNLSASRPQDRQFILSSKKLLLSDSGFYLCAWSVRLSGPGELFFGEGSRLTVL.